A selection of T cell receptor beta chains follows, all from one sample in a study of regulatory T cells in long-lasting Graves disease. TCRdb passed the multiplex PCR reads through MiXCR, listing each CDR3 protein once. The table has about 540,000 distinct CDR3 sequences, roughly 12% seen once; the top ten hold more than 8.5%. The same specimen was also included in a second study, on T cells in Graves' hyperthyroidism and ophthalmopathy.

The sequencing used peripheral blood mononuclear cells (PBMCs), collected at new diagnosis, from a patient treated with antithyroid drugs. The origin of the receptors is a man younger than 40 with Graves disease. Each CDR3 is given with its conserved first and last residue. A D gene is named only where the DNA matches it firmly. Clone size is shown for a subset of rows, as once, few, many or a class of expanded clone.

d_gene: -; abundance: many; v_gene: TRBV7-8; j_gene: TRBJ2-1; len: 15; CDR3nt: TGTGCCAGCAGCCCGATCGACGTGATCGGGGATGAGCAGTTCTTC; CDR3aa: CASSPIDVIGDEQFF
d_gene: TRBD1; abundance: many; v_gene: TRBV27; j_gene: TRBJ2-7; len: 17; CDR3nt: TGTGCCAGCAGTCCCCCGGGGCGCGGCAGGGGGCCTGGCGAGCAGTACTTC; CDR3aa: CASSPPGRGRGPGEQYF
d_gene: -; abundance: many; v_gene: TRBV10-2; j_gene: TRBJ2-3; len: 12; CDR3nt: TGCGCCAGCAGTGGACAGGTGGATACGCAGTATTTT; CDR3aa: CASSGQVDTQYF
d_gene: -; abundance: few; v_gene: TRBV6-5; j_gene: TRBJ2-7; len: 16; CDR3nt: TGTGCCAGCAGTTACTCGGCGGGCGGGGTATCCTACGAGCAGTACTTC; CDR3aa: CASSYSAGGVSYEQYF
d_gene: TRBD2; abundance: few; v_gene: TRBV18; j_gene: TRBJ2-4; len: 15; CDR3nt: TGTGCCAGCTCCCTGACTAGCGGGAGCGGAAACATTCAGTACTTC; CDR3aa: CASSLTSGSGNIQYF
d_gene: TRBD2; abundance: -; v_gene: TRBV7-9; j_gene: TRBJ2-3; len: 13; CDR3nt: TGTGCCAGCAAAGCGGGACCCACAGATACGCAGTATTTT; CDR3aa: CASKAGPTDTQYF
d_gene: -; abundance: many; v_gene: TRBV7-3; j_gene: TRBJ2-5; len: 14; CDR3nt: TGTGCCAGCAGCTTAGCATACACCGAAGAGACCCAGTACTTC; CDR3aa: CASSLAYTEETQYF
d_gene: TRBD2; abundance: many; v_gene: TRBV27; j_gene: TRBJ2-1; len: 18; CDR3nt: TGTGCCAGCAGTTCCCTCACTAGACTAGCGGGAGAGGCCAATGAGCAGTTCTTC; CDR3aa: CASSSLTRLAGEANEQFF
d_gene: -; abundance: many; v_gene: TRBV3-1; j_gene: TRBJ2-5; len: 16; CDR3nt: TGTGCCAGCAGCCAAGGGTCGCTCCAGGCACAAGAGACCCAGTACTTC; CDR3aa: CASSQGSLQAQETQYF
d_gene: -; abundance: many; v_gene: TRBV7-2; j_gene: TRBJ2-3; len: 15; CDR3nt: TGTGCCAGCAGCCCCCAGGGGATTAGCACAGATACGCAGTATTTT; CDR3aa: CASSPQGISTDTQYF
d_gene: TRBD1; abundance: many; v_gene: TRBV11-1; j_gene: TRBJ2-7; len: 16; CDR3nt: TGTGCCAGCAGCTTAGCGGGACAGGCGAACACCTACGAGCAGTACTTC; CDR3aa: CASSLAGQANTYEQYF
d_gene: -; abundance: -; v_gene: TRBV19; j_gene: TRBJ1-1; len: 14; CDR3nt: TGTGCCAGTAGAGTTCAAGGGTTGGACACTGAAGCTTTCTTT; CDR3aa: CASRVQGLDTEAFF
d_gene: TRBD1; abundance: -; v_gene: TRBV7-2; j_gene: TRBJ2-3; len: 13; CDR3nt: TGTGCCAGCAGCTCCGGACAGGGCGATACGCAGTATTTT; CDR3aa: CASSSGQGDTQYF
d_gene: -; abundance: few; v_gene: TRBV6-4; j_gene: TRBJ1-3; len: 13; CDR3nt: TGTGCCTACCCAGCAGGGACAGGAAACACCATATATTTT; CDR3aa: CAYPAGTGNTIYF
d_gene: -; abundance: -; v_gene: TRBV29-1; j_gene: TRBJ1-1; len: 12; CDR3nt: TGCAGCGTTGAGTGGCGGGGCGAGGAAGCTTTCTTT; CDR3aa: CSVEWRGEEAFF
d_gene: -; abundance: many; v_gene: TRBV14; j_gene: TRBJ2-3; len: 15; CDR3nt: TGTGCCAGCAGCCAAGAATGGGTAGACTCAGATACGCAGTATTTT; CDR3aa: CASSQEWVDSDTQYF
d_gene: -; abundance: many; v_gene: TRBV7-8; j_gene: TRBJ2-3; len: 16; CDR3nt: TGTGCCAGCAGCTTAGTACTGGGTGGGGATACAGATACGCAGTATTTT; CDR3aa: CASSLVLGGDTDTQYF
d_gene: -; abundance: many; v_gene: TRBV12-3/TRBV12-4; j_gene: TRBJ1-2; len: 14; CDR3nt: TGTGCCAGCAGTTTAGCCGCAGGGGCCCGCGGCTACACCTTC; CDR3aa: CASSLAAGARGYTF
d_gene: -; abundance: -; v_gene: TRBV6-4; j_gene: TRBJ2-3; len: 16; CDR3nt: TGTGCCAGCAGTGACTCCGGGACGGTCAGCACAGATACGCAGTATTTT; CDR3aa: CASSDSGTVSTDTQYF
d_gene: -; abundance: -; v_gene: TRBV19; j_gene: TRBJ1-1; len: 13; CDR3nt: TGTGCCAGTAGTATTGTGATGAACACTGAAGCTTTCTTT; CDR3aa: CASSIVMNTEAFF
d_gene: -; abundance: few; v_gene: TRBV9; j_gene: TRBJ2-7; len: 13; CDR3nt: TGTGCCAGCAGCGTAACTGCTGGCTACGAGCAGTACTTC; CDR3aa: CASSVTAGYEQYF
d_gene: -; abundance: many; v_gene: TRBV20-1; j_gene: TRBJ2-1; len: 15; CDR3nt: TGCAGTGCCGGCGACCGGGACCACCCTTACAATGAGCAGTTCTTC; CDR3aa: CSAGDRDHPYNEQFF
d_gene: -; abundance: many; v_gene: TRBV10-1; j_gene: TRBJ1-1; len: 14; CDR3nt: TGCGCCAGCAGTGAATCGGCTCTCGGCACTGAAGCTTTCTTT; CDR3aa: CASSESALGTEAFF
d_gene: TRBD1; abundance: many; v_gene: TRBV20-1; j_gene: TRBJ2-1; len: 15; CDR3nt: TGCAGTGCTAGAGCCGGGACAGGGGACTACAATGAGCAGTTCTTC; CDR3aa: CSARAGTGDYNEQFF
d_gene: -; abundance: -; v_gene: TRBV7-9; j_gene: TRBJ1-4; len: 15; CDR3nt: TGTGCCAGCAGCTTAACGACAGCAACGGGACAAAAACTGTTTTTT; CDR3aa: CASSLTTATGQKLFF
d_gene: -; abundance: many; v_gene: TRBV28; j_gene: TRBJ2-1; len: 12; CDR3nt: TGTGCCAGCAGCACCGGACTTCTAGGGCAGTTCTTC; CDR3aa: CASSTGLLGQFF
d_gene: -; abundance: -; v_gene: TRBV2; j_gene: TRBJ2-5; len: 13; CDR3nt: TGTGCCAGCAGTGTGGCAGGGAAAGAGACCCAGTACTTC; CDR3aa: CASSVAGKETQYF
d_gene: -; abundance: many; v_gene: TRBV7-8; j_gene: TRBJ2-4; len: 16; CDR3nt: TGTGCCAGCAGCCCCTTAGGCTGGACCGGGCAAAACATTCAGTACTTC; CDR3aa: CASSPLGWTGQNIQYF
d_gene: TRBD2; abundance: many; v_gene: TRBV10-3; j_gene: TRBJ2-1; len: 15; CDR3nt: TGTGCCATTCTAGCGGGAGGGGGCCCCTACAATGAGCAGTTCTTC; CDR3aa: CAILAGGGPYNEQFF
d_gene: TRBD2; abundance: many; v_gene: TRBV19; j_gene: TRBJ2-1; len: 14; CDR3nt: TGTGCCAGTAGTATTAGCGGGTTTTACAATGAGCAGTTCTTC; CDR3aa: CASSISGFYNEQFF
d_gene: TRBD1; abundance: few; v_gene: TRBV4-1; j_gene: TRBJ1-6; len: 17; CDR3nt: TGCGCCAGCAGCCAAGATACGAGGGGGGCAGGGGGCTCACCCCTCCACTTT; CDR3aa: CASSQDTRGAGGSPLHF
d_gene: -; abundance: many; v_gene: TRBV6-1; j_gene: TRBJ1-1; len: 13; CDR3nt: TGTGCCAGCAAGGGGGGGATGAACACTGAAGCTTTCTTT; CDR3aa: CASKGGMNTEAFF
d_gene: -; abundance: many; v_gene: TRBV7-9; j_gene: TRBJ1-2; len: 14; CDR3nt: TGTGCCAGCAGCGCCAGCGGAGGAATCAGGGGCTACACCTTC; CDR3aa: CASSASGGIRGYTF
d_gene: TRBD2; abundance: many; v_gene: TRBV13; j_gene: TRBJ2-2; len: 15; CDR3nt: TGTGCCAGCAGCTACCGACGACTAGCTGGCGGGGAGCTGTTTTTT; CDR3aa: CASSYRRLAGGELFF
d_gene: -; abundance: many; v_gene: TRBV10-3; j_gene: TRBJ1-1; len: 14; CDR3nt: TGTGCCATCTCACTCGGACGGGACCACACTGAAGCTTTCTTT; CDR3aa: CAISLGRDHTEAFF
d_gene: -; abundance: many; v_gene: TRBV7-9; j_gene: TRBJ2-3; len: 15; CDR3nt: TGTGCCAGCTTATTCGCGGGGACACTCCCAGATACGCAGTATTTT; CDR3aa: CASLFAGTLPDTQYF
d_gene: -; abundance: -; v_gene: TRBV27; j_gene: TRBJ2-5; len: 14; CDR3nt: TGTGCCAGCAGTTTAATGGCTTCTCTAAAGACCCAGTACTTC; CDR3aa: CASSLMASLKTQYF
d_gene: -; abundance: few; v_gene: TRBV9; j_gene: TRBJ1-1; len: 14; CDR3nt: TGTGCCAGCAGCCCAATGACGTCATCCACTGAAGCTTTCTTT; CDR3aa: CASSPMTSSTEAFF
d_gene: TRBD2; abundance: many; v_gene: TRBV12-3/TRBV12-4; j_gene: TRBJ2-1; len: 16; CDR3nt: TGTGCCAGCAGTCCCACGGGCGGGAGGGGTTACAATGAGCAGTTCTTC; CDR3aa: CASSPTGGRGYNEQFF
d_gene: TRBD1; abundance: many; v_gene: TRBV2; j_gene: TRBJ1-6; len: 13; CDR3nt: TGTGCCAGCCGGACAGGTCTTAATTCACCCCTCCACTTT; CDR3aa: CASRTGLNSPLHF
d_gene: -; abundance: -; v_gene: TRBV4-1; j_gene: TRBJ2-7; len: 14; CDR3nt: TGCGCCAGCAGCCGGGACCAGCCTGGGTACGAGCAGTACTTC; CDR3aa: CASSRDQPGYEQYF
d_gene: TRBD2; abundance: -; v_gene: TRBV7-3; j_gene: TRBJ2-7; len: 17; CDR3nt: TGTGCCAGCAGCTTAATAGGGGGACTAGCGGGAGGCTACGAGCAGTACTTC; CDR3aa: CASSLIGGLAGGYEQYF
d_gene: TRBD1; abundance: many; v_gene: TRBV15; j_gene: TRBJ1-4; len: 18; CDR3nt: TGTGCCACCAGCAGTCCGGGACAGGGGGTCTTGGCTAATGAAAAACTGTTTTTT; CDR3aa: CATSSPGQGVLANEKLFF
d_gene: TRBD1; abundance: -; v_gene: TRBV20-1; j_gene: TRBJ2-2; len: 15; CDR3nt: TGCAGTGCTGCTGGGACAGGGGATGACACCGGGGAGCTGTTTTTT; CDR3aa: CSAAGTGDDTGELFF
d_gene: TRBD2; abundance: few; v_gene: TRBV4-1; j_gene: TRBJ2-2; len: 17; CDR3nt: TGCGCCAGCAGCCAAGGGACTAGCGGGAGTCTTTTCGGGGAGCTGTTTTTT; CDR3aa: CASSQGTSGSLFGELFF